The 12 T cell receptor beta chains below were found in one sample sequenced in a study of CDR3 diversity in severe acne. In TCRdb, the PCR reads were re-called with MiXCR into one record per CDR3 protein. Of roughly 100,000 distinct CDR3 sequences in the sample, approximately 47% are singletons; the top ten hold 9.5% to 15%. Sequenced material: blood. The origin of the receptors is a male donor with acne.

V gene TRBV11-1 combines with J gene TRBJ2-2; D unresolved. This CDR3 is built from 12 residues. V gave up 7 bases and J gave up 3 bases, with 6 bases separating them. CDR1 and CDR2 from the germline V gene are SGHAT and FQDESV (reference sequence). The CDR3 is CASNPYTGELFF. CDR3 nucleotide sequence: TGTGCCAGCAACCCCTACACCGGGGAGCTGTTTTTT.

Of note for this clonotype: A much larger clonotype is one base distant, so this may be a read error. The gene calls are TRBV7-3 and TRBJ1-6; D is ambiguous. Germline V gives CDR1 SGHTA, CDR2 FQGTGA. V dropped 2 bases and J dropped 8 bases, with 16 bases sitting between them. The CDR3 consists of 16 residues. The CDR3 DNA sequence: TGTGCCAGCAGCTTAGTCCCATCCTCAGGATATTCACCCCTCCACTTT. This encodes CASSLVPSSGYSPLHF.

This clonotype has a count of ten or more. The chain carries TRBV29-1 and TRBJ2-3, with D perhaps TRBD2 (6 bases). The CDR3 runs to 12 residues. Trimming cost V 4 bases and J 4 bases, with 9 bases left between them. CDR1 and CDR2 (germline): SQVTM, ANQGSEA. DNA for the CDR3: TGCAGCGTTGGCCGGAGGGCAGATACGCAGTATTTT. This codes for CSVGRRADTQYF.

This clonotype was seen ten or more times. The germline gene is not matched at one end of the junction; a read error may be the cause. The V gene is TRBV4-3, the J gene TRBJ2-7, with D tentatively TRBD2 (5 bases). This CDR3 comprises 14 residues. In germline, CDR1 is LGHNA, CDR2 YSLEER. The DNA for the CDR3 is TGCGCCAGCAGCCAAGTAACCTCGATCCAAGGGCGGGACTTC. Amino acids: CASSQVTSIQGRDF.

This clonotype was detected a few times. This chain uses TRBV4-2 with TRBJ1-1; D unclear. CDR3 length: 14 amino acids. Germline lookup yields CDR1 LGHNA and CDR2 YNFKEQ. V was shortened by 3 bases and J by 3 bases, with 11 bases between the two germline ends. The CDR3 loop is CASSQDLDYTEAFF. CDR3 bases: TGTGCCAGCAGCCAGGACTTGGACTACACTGAAGCTTTCTTT.

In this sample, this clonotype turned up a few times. The CDR3 bases are TGTGCCAGCAGTTTTAAAGCGGGAGGGAACCCGAAAATGCAGACCCAGTACTTC. It yields the protein CASSFKAGGNPKMQTQYF. This chain uses TRBV12-3 or TRBV12-4 with TRBJ2-5; 10 positions match TRBD2. J was trimmed by 6 bases and V by 3 bases; bases with no gene match: 16. The CDR3 covers 18 residues.

CDR3 region: CASSFLTGFQPQHF. The CDR3 DNA sequence: TGTGCCAGCAGCTTTCTAACAGGGTTTCAGCCCCAGCATTTT. The chain carries TRBV7-9 and TRBJ1-5; D might be TRBD1 (6 bases). In germline, CDR1 is SEHNR, CDR2 FQNEAQ (reference sequence). The CDR3 consists of 14 residues. Trimming took 3 bases from V and 6 from J, leaving 12 bases between them.

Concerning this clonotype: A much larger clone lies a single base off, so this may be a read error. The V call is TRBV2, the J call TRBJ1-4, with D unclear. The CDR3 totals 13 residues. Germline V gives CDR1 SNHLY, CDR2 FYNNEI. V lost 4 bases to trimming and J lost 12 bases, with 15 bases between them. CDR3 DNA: TGTGCCAGCAGTGCTCTGCGCGGCGACGAACTGTTTTTT. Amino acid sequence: CASSALRGDELFF.

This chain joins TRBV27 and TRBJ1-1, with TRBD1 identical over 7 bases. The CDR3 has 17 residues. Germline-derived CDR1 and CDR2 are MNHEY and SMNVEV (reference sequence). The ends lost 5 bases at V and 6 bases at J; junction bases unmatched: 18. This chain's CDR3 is CASSAYYRGQIGSEAFF. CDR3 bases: TGTGCCAGCAGTGCCTATTATCGGGGACAGATAGGGTCTGAAGCTTTCTTT.

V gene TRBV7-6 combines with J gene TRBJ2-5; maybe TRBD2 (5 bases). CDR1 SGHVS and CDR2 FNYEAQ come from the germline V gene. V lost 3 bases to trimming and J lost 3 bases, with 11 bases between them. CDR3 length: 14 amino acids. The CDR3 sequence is CASSFVGGEETQYF. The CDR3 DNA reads TGTGCCAGCAGCTTTGTAGGAGGAGAAGAGACCCAGTACTTC.

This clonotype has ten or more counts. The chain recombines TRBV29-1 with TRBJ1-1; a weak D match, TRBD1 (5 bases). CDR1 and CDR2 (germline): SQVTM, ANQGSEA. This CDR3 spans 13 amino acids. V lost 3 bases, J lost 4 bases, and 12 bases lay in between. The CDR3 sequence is CSVENLGPTEAFF. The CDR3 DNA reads TGCAGCGTTGAGAACCTGGGGCCCACTGAAGCTTTCTTT.

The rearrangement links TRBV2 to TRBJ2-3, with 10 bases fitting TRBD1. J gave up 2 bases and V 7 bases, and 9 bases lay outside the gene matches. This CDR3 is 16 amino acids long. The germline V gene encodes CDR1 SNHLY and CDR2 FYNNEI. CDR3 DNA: TGTGCCAGCATAGGGGTCGGGACAGGGGCCACAGATACGCAGTATTTT. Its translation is CASIGVGTGATDTQYF.